This TCR beta chain was identified in a study of T cell responses to AZD1222 COVID-19 vaccine. Overall study findings and caveats: At study baseline, merely several AZD1222 recipients were seropositive.

V gave up 3 bases and J gave up 0 bases, with 11 bases separating them. The CDR3 has 16 amino acids. The germline gives CDR1 KGHSH, CDR2 LQKENI. TCRdb's table, derived via immunoSEQ multiplex PCR, lists solely in-frame clones and lacks some. The sample yields 120,000 to 150,000 clones, 90% seen once. As concerns this clone: What it recognizes is unknown.

The sequences come from peripheral blood, collected on day 0 of AZD1222 vaccination. The source of this sequence is an adult in good health. The chain uses TRBV18 and TRBJ1-4; D gene ambiguous. The CDR3, as DNA: TGTGCCAGCTCACCGGTCCGGGATGCAACTAATGAAAAACTGTTTTTT. Protein product: CASSPVRDATNEKLFF.